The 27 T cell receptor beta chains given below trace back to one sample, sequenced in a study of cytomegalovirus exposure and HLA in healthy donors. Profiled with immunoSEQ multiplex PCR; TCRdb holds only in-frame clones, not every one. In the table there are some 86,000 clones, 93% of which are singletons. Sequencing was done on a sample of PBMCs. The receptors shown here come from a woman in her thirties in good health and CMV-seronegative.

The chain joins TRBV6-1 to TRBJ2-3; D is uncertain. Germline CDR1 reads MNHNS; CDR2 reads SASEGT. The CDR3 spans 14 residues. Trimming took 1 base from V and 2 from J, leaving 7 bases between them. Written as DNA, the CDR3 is TGTGCCAGCAGTGAAGGACACTTCACAGATACGCAGTATTTT. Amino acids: CASSEGHFTDTQYF.

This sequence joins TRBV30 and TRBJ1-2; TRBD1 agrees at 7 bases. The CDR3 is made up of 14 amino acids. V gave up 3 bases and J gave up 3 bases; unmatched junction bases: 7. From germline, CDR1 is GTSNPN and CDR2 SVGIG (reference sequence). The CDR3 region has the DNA TGTGCCTGGAGGAGACGGGGACAGTACTATGGCTACACCTTC. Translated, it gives CAWRRRGQYYGYTF.

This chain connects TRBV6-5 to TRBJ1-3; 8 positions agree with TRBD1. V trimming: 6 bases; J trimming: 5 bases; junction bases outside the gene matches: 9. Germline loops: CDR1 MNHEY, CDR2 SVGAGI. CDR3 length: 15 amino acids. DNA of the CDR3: TGTGCCAGCAGCACAGGGGGAGGGATAAGAAACACCATATATTTT. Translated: CASSTGGGIRNTIYF.

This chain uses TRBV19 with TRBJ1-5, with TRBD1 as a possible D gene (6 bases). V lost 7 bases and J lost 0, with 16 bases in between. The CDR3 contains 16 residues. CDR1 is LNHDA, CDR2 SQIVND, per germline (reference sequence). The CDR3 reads CASKAPGHISNQPQHF. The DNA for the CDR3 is TGTGCCAGTAAAGCCCCGGGACACATTAGCAATCAGCCCCAGCATTTT.

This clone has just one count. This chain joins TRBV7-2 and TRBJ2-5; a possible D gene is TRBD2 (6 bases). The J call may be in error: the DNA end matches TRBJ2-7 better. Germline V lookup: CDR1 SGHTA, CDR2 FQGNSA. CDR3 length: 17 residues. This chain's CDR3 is CASSSMPGVGSAYEQYF. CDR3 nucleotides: TGTGCCAGCAGCTCCATGCCGGGGGTAGGGAGCGCCTACGAGCAGTACTTC.

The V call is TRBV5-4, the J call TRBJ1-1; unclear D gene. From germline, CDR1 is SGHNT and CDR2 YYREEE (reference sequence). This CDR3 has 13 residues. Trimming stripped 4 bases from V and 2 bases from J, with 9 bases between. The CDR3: CASSKTSNTEAFF. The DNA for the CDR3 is TGTGCCAGCAGCAAGACATCCAACACTGAAGCTTTCTTT. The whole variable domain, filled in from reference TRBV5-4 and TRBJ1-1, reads ETGVTQSPTHLIKTRGQQVTLRCSSQSGHNTVSWYQQALGQGPQFIFQYYREEENGRGNFPPRFSGLQFPNYSSELNVNALELDDSALYLCASSKTSNTEAFFGQGTRLTVV.

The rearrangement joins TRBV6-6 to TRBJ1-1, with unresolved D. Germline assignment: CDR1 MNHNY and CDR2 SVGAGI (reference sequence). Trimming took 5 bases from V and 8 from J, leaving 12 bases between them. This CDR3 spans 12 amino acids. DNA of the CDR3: TGTGCCAGCAGTACGCTATCCTTGGAAGCTTTCTTT. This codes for CASSTLSLEAFF.

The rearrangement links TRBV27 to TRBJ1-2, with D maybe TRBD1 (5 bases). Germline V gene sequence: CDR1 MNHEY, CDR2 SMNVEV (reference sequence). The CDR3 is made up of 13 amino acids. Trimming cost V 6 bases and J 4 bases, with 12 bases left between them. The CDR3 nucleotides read TGTGCCAGCAGCCCTAGCGGGGGCTATGGCTACACCTTC. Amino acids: CASSPSGGYGYTF.

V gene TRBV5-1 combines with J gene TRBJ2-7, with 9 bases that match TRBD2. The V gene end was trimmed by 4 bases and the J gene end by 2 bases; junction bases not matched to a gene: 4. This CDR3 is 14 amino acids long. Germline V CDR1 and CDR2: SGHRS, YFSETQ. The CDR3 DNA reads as TGCGCCAGCAGCGTGGGGACTAGCACCTACGAGCAGTACTTC. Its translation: CASSVGTSTYEQYF.

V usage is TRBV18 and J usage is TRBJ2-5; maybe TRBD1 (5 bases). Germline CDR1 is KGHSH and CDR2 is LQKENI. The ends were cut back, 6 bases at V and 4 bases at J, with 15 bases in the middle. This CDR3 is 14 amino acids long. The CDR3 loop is CASSSTIGAETQYF. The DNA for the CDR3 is TGTGCCAGCTCCTCGACAATTGGGGCAGAGACCCAGTACTTC.

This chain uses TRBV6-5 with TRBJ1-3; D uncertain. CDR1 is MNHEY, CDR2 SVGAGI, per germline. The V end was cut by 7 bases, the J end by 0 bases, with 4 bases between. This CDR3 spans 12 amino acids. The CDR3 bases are TGTGCCAGCACTAGCTCTGGAAACACCATATATTTT. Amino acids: CASTSSGNTIYF.

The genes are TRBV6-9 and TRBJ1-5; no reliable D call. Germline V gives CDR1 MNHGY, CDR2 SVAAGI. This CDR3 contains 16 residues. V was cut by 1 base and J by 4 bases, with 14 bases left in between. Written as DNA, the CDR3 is TGTGCCAGCAGTTATTATTGGTCAGAACCAAATCAGCCCCAGCATTTT. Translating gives CASSYYWSEPNQPQHF.

The CDR3 DNA sequence: TGTGCCAGCAGCCGGGACAGCAGACCCAACCACCCACCGAACACTGAAGCTTTCTTT. This encodes CASSRDSRPNHPPNTEAFF. The chain combines TRBV7-9 with TRBJ1-1; 7 nucleotides agree with TRBD1. Germline V gene lookup returns CDR1 SEHNR and CDR2 FQNEAQ (reference sequence). With 5 bases clipped from V and 1 base from J, the junction kept 19 bases outside the gene matches. There are 19 residues in the CDR3.

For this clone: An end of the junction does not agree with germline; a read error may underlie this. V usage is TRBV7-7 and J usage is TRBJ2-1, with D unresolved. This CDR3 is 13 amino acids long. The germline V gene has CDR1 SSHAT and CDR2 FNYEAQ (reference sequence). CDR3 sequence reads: CASSLSLSNEQFF. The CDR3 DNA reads TGTGCTAGCAGCTTATCCCTCTCCAATGAGCAGTTCTTC.

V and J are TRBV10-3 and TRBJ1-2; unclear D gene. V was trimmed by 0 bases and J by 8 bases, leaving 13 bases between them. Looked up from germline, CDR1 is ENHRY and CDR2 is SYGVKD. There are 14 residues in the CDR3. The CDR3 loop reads CAISESGSSWGYTF. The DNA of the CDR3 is TGTGCCATCAGTGAGTCGGGCTCCTCCTGGGGCTACACCTTC.

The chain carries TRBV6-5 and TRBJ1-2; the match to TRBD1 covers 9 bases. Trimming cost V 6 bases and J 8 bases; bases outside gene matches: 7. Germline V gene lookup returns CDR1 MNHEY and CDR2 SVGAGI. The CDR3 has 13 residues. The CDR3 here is CASRWDRASGYTF. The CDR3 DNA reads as TGTGCCAGCAGATGGGACAGGGCGTCAGGCTACACCTTC.

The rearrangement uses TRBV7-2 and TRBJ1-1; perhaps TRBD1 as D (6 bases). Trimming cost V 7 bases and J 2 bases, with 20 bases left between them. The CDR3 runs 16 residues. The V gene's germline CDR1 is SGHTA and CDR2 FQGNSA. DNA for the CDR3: TGTGCCAGCATCCGGAATCCACAGGGCTTTAACACTGAAGCTTTCTTT. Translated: CASIRNPQGFNTEAFF.

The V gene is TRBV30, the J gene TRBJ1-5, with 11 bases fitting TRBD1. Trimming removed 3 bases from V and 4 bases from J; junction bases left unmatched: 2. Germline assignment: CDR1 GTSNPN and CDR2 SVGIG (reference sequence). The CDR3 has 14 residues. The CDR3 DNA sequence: TGTGCCTGGAGGGGACAGGGGGTAAATCAGCCCCAGCATTTT. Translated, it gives CAWRGQGVNQPQHF.

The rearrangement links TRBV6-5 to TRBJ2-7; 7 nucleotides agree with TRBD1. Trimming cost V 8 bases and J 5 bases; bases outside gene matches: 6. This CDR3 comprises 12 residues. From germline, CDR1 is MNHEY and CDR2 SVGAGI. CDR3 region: CASCDRADEQYF. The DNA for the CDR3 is TGTGCCAGCTGTGACAGGGCCGACGAGCAGTACTTC.

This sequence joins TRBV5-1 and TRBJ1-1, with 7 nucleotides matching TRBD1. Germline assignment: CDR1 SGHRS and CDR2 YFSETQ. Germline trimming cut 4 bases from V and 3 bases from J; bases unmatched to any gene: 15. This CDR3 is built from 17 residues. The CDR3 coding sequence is TGCGCCAGCAGCAGGCCGGGACAGCCGAAAAGAGACACTGAAGCTTTCTTT. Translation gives CASSRPGQPKRDTEAFF.

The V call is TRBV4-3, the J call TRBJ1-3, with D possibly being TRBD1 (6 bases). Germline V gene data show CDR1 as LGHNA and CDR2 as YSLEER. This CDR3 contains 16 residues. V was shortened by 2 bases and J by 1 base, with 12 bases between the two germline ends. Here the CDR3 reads CASSQLKGQSGNTIYF. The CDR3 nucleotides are TGCGCCAGCAGCCAACTAAAAGGACAGTCTGGAAACACCATATATTTT.

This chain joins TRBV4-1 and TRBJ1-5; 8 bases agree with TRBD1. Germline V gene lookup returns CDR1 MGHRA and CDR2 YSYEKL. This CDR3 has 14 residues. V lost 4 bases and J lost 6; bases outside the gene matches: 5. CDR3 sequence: CASSLKQGAQPQHF. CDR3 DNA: TGCGCCAGCAGCCTTAAGCAGGGGGCTCAGCCCCAGCATTTT.

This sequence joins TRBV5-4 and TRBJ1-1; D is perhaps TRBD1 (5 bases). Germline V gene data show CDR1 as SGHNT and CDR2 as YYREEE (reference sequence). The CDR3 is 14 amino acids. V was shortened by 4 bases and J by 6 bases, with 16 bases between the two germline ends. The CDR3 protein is CASSPNPGGAEAFF. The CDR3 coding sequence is TGTGCCAGCAGCCCAAACCCGGGGGGGGCTGAAGCTTTCTTT.

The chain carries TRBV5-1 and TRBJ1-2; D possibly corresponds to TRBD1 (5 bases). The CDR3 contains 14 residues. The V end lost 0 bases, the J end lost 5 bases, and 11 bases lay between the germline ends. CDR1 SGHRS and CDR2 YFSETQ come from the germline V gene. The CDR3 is CASSLATGEYGYTF. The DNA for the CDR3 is TGCGCCAGCAGCTTGGCCACGGGGGAATATGGCTACACCTTC.

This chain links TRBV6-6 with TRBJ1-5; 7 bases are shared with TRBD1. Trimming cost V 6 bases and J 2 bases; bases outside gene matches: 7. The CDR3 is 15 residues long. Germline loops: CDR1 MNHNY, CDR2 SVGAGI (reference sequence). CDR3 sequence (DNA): TGTGCCAGCAGGAGACAGGGATCGGGCAATCAGCCCCAGCATTTT. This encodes CASRRQGSGNQPQHF.

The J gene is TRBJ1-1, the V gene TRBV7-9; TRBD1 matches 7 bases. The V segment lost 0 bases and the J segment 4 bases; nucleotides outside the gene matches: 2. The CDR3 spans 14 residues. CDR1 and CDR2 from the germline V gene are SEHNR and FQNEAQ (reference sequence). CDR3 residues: CASSLATGITEAFF. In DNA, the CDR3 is TGTGCCAGCAGCTTAGCGACAGGGATCACTGAAGCTTTCTTT.

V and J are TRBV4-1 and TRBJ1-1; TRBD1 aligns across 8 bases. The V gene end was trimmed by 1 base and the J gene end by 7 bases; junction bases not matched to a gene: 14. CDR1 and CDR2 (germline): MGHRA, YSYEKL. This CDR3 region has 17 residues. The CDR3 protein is CASSQGGQGRFTNEAFF. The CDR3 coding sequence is TGCGCCAGCAGCCAAGGAGGACAGGGAAGGTTTACGAATGAAGCTTTCTTT.